These 7 T cell receptor beta chains were all obtained from the same sample, sequenced in a study of cytomegalovirus exposure and HLA in healthy donors. A multiplex PCR was run with 60 Vbeta primers and 13 Jbeta primers. Using immunoSEQ multiplex PCR, the repertoire was profiled, and TCRdb retains in-frame clones only, with some absent. Among approximately 120,000 clones listed, about 75% were seen once. The sequenced material came from PBMCs. The receptors were sampled from a woman between 40 and 50 years old in good health and CMV-seropositive.

The genes are TRBV6-5 and TRBJ1-2, with unresolved D. V was trimmed by 6 bases and J by 1 base, leaving 6 bases between them. The CDR3 runs to 12 residues. Germline V gene sequence: CDR1 MNHEY, CDR2 SVGAGI. The CDR3 reads CASRSLNYGYTF. DNA for the CDR3: TGTGCCAGCAGGAGCCTTAACTATGGCTACACCTTC.

Comments on this clone: The junction departs from the called germline gene at one end, perhaps through a read error. This rearrangement joins TRBV7-9 to TRBJ2-6; D is ambiguous. The CDR3 totals 15 residues. Germline lookup yields CDR1 SEHNR and CDR2 FQNEAQ (reference sequence). In DNA, the CDR3 is TGTTCCAGCAGCCTGACAACCTCTGGGGCCAACGTCCTGACTTTC. As protein: CSSSLTTSGANVLTF.

V is TRBV7-2 and J is TRBJ1-1; the D is unclear. The CDR3 extends over 13 amino acids. Germline CDR1 reads SGHTA; CDR2 reads FQGNSA. The V end was cut by 2 bases, the J end by 1 base, with 5 bases between. Written as DNA, the CDR3 is TGTGCCAGCAGCTTAAACTGGAACACTGAAGCTTTCTTT. The encoded protein is CASSLNWNTEAFF.

This clone was found once. The gene calls are TRBV29-1 and TRBJ2-7; possible D gene TRBD1, 5 bases. This CDR3 region has 15 residues. The germline gives CDR1 SQVTM, CDR2 ANQGSEA. V was cut by 0 bases and J by 0 bases, with 12 bases left in between. The CDR3 coding sequence is TGCAGCGTTGAAGAAAACAGGATGAGCTCCTACGAGCAGTACTTC. This sequence encodes CSVEENRMSSYEQYF.

The V call is TRBV18, the J call TRBJ1-2; 10 positions match TRBD1. CDR3 length: 14 amino acids. V lost 4 bases and J lost 7; bases outside the gene matches: 6. The germline V gene encodes CDR1 KGHSH and CDR2 LQKENI. The chain's CDR3 is CASSLGTGDSGYTF. CDR3 nucleotide sequence: TGTGCCAGCTCACTCGGGACAGGGGACTCTGGCTACACCTTC.

For the CDR3, the DNA is TGTGCCAGTAGTATAGATCGCATCAGTTATGGCTACACCTTC. Translating it yields CASSIDRISYGYTF. The V call is TRBV19, the J call TRBJ1-2; no reliable D call. V shed 0 bases and J shed 5 bases, with 10 bases lying between them. The CDR3 is made up of 14 amino acids. CDR1 LNHDA and CDR2 SQIVND come from the germline V gene (reference sequence). The whole variable domain, remainder taken from reference TRBV19 and TRBJ1-2, is DGGITQSPKYLFRKEGQNVTLSCEQNLNHDAMYWYRQDPGQGLRLIYYSQIVNDFQKGDIAEGYSVSREKKESFPLTVTSAQKNPTAFYLCASSIDRISYGYTFGSGTRLTVV.

This chain joins TRBV6-4 and TRBJ2-1; possibly TRBD2 for D (5 bases). V was cut by 9 bases and J by 9 bases, with 24 bases left in between. CDR3 length equals 15 residues. Germline loops: CDR1 MRHNA, CDR2 SNTAGT. CDR3 in DNA: TGTGCCAGTCCGCACCTCTCGTCTCGGGGTCCTGAGCAGTTCTTC. It is translated as CASPHLSSRGPEQFF.